The T cell receptor beta chain described here comes from a study of shared clonotypes between healthy human individuals. With regard to this clone: Its antigen is not identified.

Sequenced by immunoSEQ multiplex PCR; TCRdb stores in-frame clones only, minus some. The table records approximately 2.3 million clones, 90% to 95% of them present only once. Study-wide points: Memory subsets generally showed smaller estimated richness than naive subsets did. Several donors showed sharing of 4.5% to 5% of naive CD4 clonotypes. Some clonotypes were shared by all four sorted-subset donors, while others were not shared. The non-shared ones had lower generation probabilities than the shared ones.

The TCR originated in a young man in good health. Some clones in this sample may be carry-over from other donors' samples. Material: naive CD4+ T cells from PBMCs. Subset reported: CD45RA+ positively selected.

For the CDR3, the DNA is TGTGCCAGCAGTGAAGCTAGGTACGCCATTTCCTCTGGGGCCAACGTCCTGACTTTC. This encodes CASSEARYAISSGANVLTF. This rearrangement joins TRBV6-1 to TRBJ2-6, with D uncertain. The CDR3 has 19 residues. V was trimmed by 0 bases and J by 0 bases, leaving 15 bases between them. CDR1 and CDR2 from the germline V gene are MNHNS and SASEGT.